The TCR beta chain described here comes from a study of T-cell memory formation after mild COVID-19. In this sample, this clonotype turned up a few times. Germline V lookup: CDR1 SGHTA, CDR2 FQGNSA. The CDR3 sequence is 15 residues long. The V end lost 4 bases, the J end lost 8 bases, and 18 bases lay between the germline ends. Constant-segment primers were used for 5'RACE, and the resulting TCR alpha and TCR beta cDNA libraries carried sample barcodes and UMIs. TCRdb re-derived calls from the 5' RACE reads in MiXCR, one entry per CDR3 protein. The repertoire holds some 88,000 distinct CDR3 sequences, with 25% as singletons.

The V call is TRBV7-2, the J call TRBJ2-1; D might be TRBD1 or TRBD2, each matching 5 bases. Input material: PBMCs or a T cell subset sorted from them (not recorded which). The receptor comes from a man in his late teens or twenties who had mild COVID-19 (a few samples of this study predate the infection). Cell type and time point are not known. The CDR3 region has the DNA TGTGCCAGCAGCTCTAGATGGGACCTACGGGATGAGCAGTTCTTC. Its translation is CASSSRWDLRDEQFF. The whole variable domain, remainder taken from reference TRBV7-2 and TRBJ2-1, is GAGVSQSPSNKVTEKGKDVELRCDPISGHTALYWYRQSLGQGLEFLIYFQGNSAPDKSGLPSDRFSAERTGGSVSTLTIQRTQQEDSAVYLCASSSRWDLRDEQFFGPGTRLTVL.